The following is a T cell receptor (beta chain) sequence with its context. Its antigen is still unknown. Since a much larger clone is just one base distant, this may be a read error. From germline, CDR1 is KGHSH and CDR2 LQKENI. This CDR3 spans 14 amino acids. Losses at the gene ends were 0 bases for V and 6 bases for J; bases not matched to a gene: 3. This sample is drawn from a study of regulatory T cells in long-lasting Graves disease. Whole-study results and caveats: Having only a small sample size may have limited accuracy. Examination was confined to peripheral blood, excluding thyroid tissue. Gene preferences differed: TRBV28, TRBJ1-2, TRBJ2-5 in persistent cases.

Time point described: persistent/refractory GD, antithyroid drugs over 5 years with positive TRAb. After RNA was extracted from PBMCs, the TCR library was made from it. Graves' disease diagnosis followed American Thyroid Association guidelines. Library construction for TCR beta used iRepertoire HTBI primers and Arm-PCR of CDR3 regions. TCRdb processed the multiplex PCR reads anew with MiXCR; each CDR3 protein has one entry. Among approximately 440,000 distinct CDR3 sequences listed, about a quarter were seen once. This clonotype was obtained from a female donor with Graves disease. The sample here was peripheral blood mononuclear cells (PBMCs), taken when the disease was refractory, from a patient treated with antithyroid drugs. The J gene is TRBJ1-1, the V gene TRBV18; 8 bases fit TRBD1. CDR3 coding DNA: TGTGCCAGCTCACCACCGACAGGGGACGCTGAAGCTTTCTTT. Translating it yields CASSPPTGDAEAFF.